Below are 24 T cell receptor beta chains sequenced from a single sample in a study of T-cell memory formation after mild COVID-19. One entry per CDR3 protein results from TCRdb running MiXCR on the 5' RACE reads. In the table there are around 420,000 distinct CDR3 sequences, approximately 24% of which are singletons. The sample consisted of PBMCs or a T cell subset sorted from them (not recorded which). The receptors were sampled from an adult woman who had mild COVID-19 (a few samples of this study predate the infection). Cell type and time point are not known.

J is TRBJ2-1 and V is TRBV15, with D uncertain. V lost 0 bases and J 16 bases, leaving 16 bases between the germline ends. Germline V gene data show CDR1 as LNHNV and CDR2 as YYDKDF (reference sequence). CDR3 size: 13 residues. CDR3 coding DNA: TGTGCCACCAGCAGAGATGGGATCGGGTGGGGTTTCTTC. Protein product: CATSRDGIGWGFF.

This clonotype was detected a few times. The genes are TRBV10-3 and TRBJ2-7; possible D gene TRBD1, 6 bases. Germline CDR1 and CDR2: ENHRY and SYGVKD. The length of the CDR3 is 12 residues. V lost 6 bases, J lost 6 bases, and 12 bases lay in between. CDR3 DNA sequence: TGTGCCATCAGACAGGGAAACTCCGAGCAGTACTTC. Translation gives CAIRQGNSEQYF.

This clonotype was seen only a few times. The chain recombines TRBV7-6 with TRBJ1-1; D unclear. V was clipped by 1 base and J by 4 bases, with 7 bases between them. This CDR3 comprises 13 residues. Germline V gene lookup returns CDR1 SGHVS and CDR2 FNYEAQ. DNA for the CDR3: TGTGCCAGCAGCTTAGGGGAATTCACTGAAGCTTTCTTT. This translates into CASSLGEFTEAFF.

V and J are TRBV18 and TRBJ1-1; TRBD1 might be the D (5 bases). V was shortened by 1 base and J by 0 bases, with 12 bases between the two germline ends. The CDR3 has 16 residues. Germline CDR1 is KGHSH and CDR2 is LQKENI. The CDR3 sequence is CASSPLPTVMNTEAFF. CDR3 nucleotide sequence: TGTGCCAGCTCACCACTACCGACAGTCATGAACACTGAAGCTTTCTTT. Filled out from reference TRBV18 and TRBJ1-1, the complete variable domain reads NAGVMQNPRHLVRRRGQEARLRCSPMKGHSHVYWYRQLPEEGLKFMVYLQKENIIDESGMPKERFSAEFPKEGPSILRIQQVVRGDSAAYFCASSPLPTVMNTEAFFGQGTRLTVV.

This clonotype was seen a few times. The rearrangement joins TRBV12-3 or TRBV12-4 to TRBJ1-1; a weak D match, TRBD1 (5 bases). This CDR3 is built from 14 residues. Trimming removed 6 bases at V and 6 bases at J, with 17 bases between. The DNA for the CDR3 is TGTGCCAGCAGGCCTGATCGGACACCACCTGAAGCTTTCTTT. It codes for CASRPDRTPPEAFF.

This clonotype turned up a few times. V usage is TRBV5-5 and J usage is TRBJ1-2; D possibly corresponds to TRBD1 (6 bases). The CDR3 has 16 amino acids. The V gene's germline CDR1 is SGHKS and CDR2 YYEKEE (reference sequence). The germline V and J ends were trimmed by 4 bases and 0 bases, with 16 bases remaining between them. The CDR3 nucleotides read TGTGCCAGCAGCAGGAGAGCAGGGGACGCTAACTATGGCTACACCTTC. It codes for CASSRRAGDANYGYTF. The full variable domain, completed using reference TRBV5-5 and TRBJ1-2, is DAGVTQSPTHLIKTRGQQVTLRCSPISGHKSVSWYQQVLGQGPQFIFQYYEKEERGRGNFPDRFSARQFPNYSSELNVNALLLGDSALYLCASSRRAGDANYGYTFGSGTRLTVV.

The chain has TRBV19 and TRBJ2-7; 9 nucleotides line up with TRBD2. Germline V gene sequence: CDR1 LNHDA, CDR2 SQIVND (reference sequence). V gave up 6 bases and J gave up 7 bases; unmatched junction bases: 16. This CDR3 comprises 16 residues. The CDR3 DNA follows: TGTGCCAGTAGCCCATCAGGCTTAGTAGCGGGGGATGAGCAGTACTTC. Translated: CASSPSGLVAGDEQYF.

The chain combines TRBV21-1 with TRBJ2-1; the table's TRBD2 call for D was not verified on the DNA. TRBV21-1 is noted as a pseudogene. The CDR3 consists of 14 residues. Here the CDR3 DNA reads TGTGCGTGGGGACTCCGGAGGGGGTCCAATGAGCAGTTCTTC. Its protein is CAWGLRRGSNEQFF.

This clonotype showed up just a few times. J is TRBJ2-3 and V is TRBV11-3, with TRBD2 matching over 8 bases. V lost 1 base and J lost 3; bases outside the gene matches: 3. The CDR3 runs to 15 residues. The germline V gene has CDR1 SGHNT and CDR2 YENEEA. The CDR3 reads CASSLGSGKTDTQYF. The DNA for the CDR3 is TGTGCCAGCAGCTTAGGTAGCGGGAAGACAGATACGCAGTATTTT. Full variable domain (rest looked up from reference TRBV11-3 and TRBJ2-3): EAGVVQSPRYKIIEKKQPVAFWCNPISGHNTLYWYLQNLGQGPELLIRYENEEAVDDSQLPKDRFSAERLKGVDSTLKIQPAELGDSAVYLCASSLGSGKTDTQYFGPGTRLTVL.

This sequence joins TRBV20-1 and TRBJ2-3; D unresolved. Germline CDR1 is DFQATT and CDR2 is SNEGSKA (reference sequence). The V end lost 4 bases, the J end lost 4 bases, and 15 bases lay between the germline ends. CDR3 length equals 14 residues. CDR3 bases: TGCAGTGCTAAGGGCCCCCGAGGTCCAGATACGCAGTATTTT. Protein sequence: CSAKGPRGPDTQYF.

This clonotype was counted a few times. The chain has TRBV24-1 and TRBJ2-5; 11 bases are shared with TRBD1. This CDR3 has 16 residues. Looked up from germline, CDR1 is KGHDR and CDR2 is SFDVKD. V trimming: 6 bases; J trimming: 4 bases; junction bases outside the gene matches: 9. The CDR3 region is CATSSLGQGETETQYF. Written as DNA, the CDR3 is TGTGCCACCAGTTCCTTGGGACAGGGGGAAACAGAGACCCAGTACTTC.

This clonotype has a count of ten or more. The chain is built from TRBV7-9 and TRBJ2-7, with TRBD2 matching 7 bases. The CDR3 covers 14 residues. Germline V gives CDR1 SEHNR, CDR2 FQNEAQ (reference sequence). Trimming removed 5 bases from V and 4 bases from J; junction bases left unmatched: 8. This CDR3 reads CASSRGTNRYEQYF. DNA of the CDR3: TGTGCCAGCAGCCGCGGGACTAATCGGTACGAGCAGTACTTC.

This clonotype was recorded a few times. This chain links TRBV5-8 with TRBJ2-1; 9 bases agree with TRBD2. This CDR3 spans 17 amino acids. Trimming at V came to 4 bases and at J to 5 bases, leaving 13 bases not matched to a gene. Germline V lookup: CDR1 SGHTS, CDR2 YDEGEE. The CDR3 here is CASSPRGLAVGNNEQFF. The CDR3, as DNA: TGTGCCAGCAGCCCTCGGGGACTAGCTGTGGGGAACAATGAGCAGTTCTTC.

The chain links TRBV4-1 to TRBJ2-3, with 7 bases that match TRBD2. CDR3 length: 15 residues. V lost 3 bases, J lost 1 base, and 4 bases stayed unmatched. Germline V gene data show CDR1 as MGHRA and CDR2 as YSYEKL. CDR3: CASSHASGGTDTQYF. The CDR3 bases are TGCGCCAGCAGCCATGCCAGCGGGGGCACAGATACGCAGTATTTT.

The V and J genes are TRBV7-2 and TRBJ2-7; D is possibly TRBD2 (5 bases). CDR1 is SGHTA, CDR2 FQGNSA, per germline. Trimming pared 3 bases from V and 6 bases from J, leaving 18 bases between. This CDR3 is 15 amino acids long. In nucleotides, the CDR3 is TGTGCCAGCAGCTTGTCCTCGGGGTGGATTGGCGAGCAGTACTTC. Its protein product is CASSLSSGWIGEQYF. The whole variable domain, remainder taken from reference TRBV7-2 and TRBJ2-7, is GAGVSQSPSNKVTEKGKDVELRCDPISGHTALYWYRQSLGQGLEFLIYFQGNSAPDKSGLPSDRFSAERTGGSVSTLTIQRTQQEDSAVYLCASSLSSGWIGEQYFGPGTRLTVT.

This clonotype was recorded a few times. This chain links TRBV5-1 with TRBJ2-3, with 10 bases matching TRBD2. The V gene end was trimmed by 2 bases and the J gene end by 2 bases; junction bases not matched to a gene: 2. The CDR3 length is 15 residues. Looked up from germline, CDR1 is SGHRS and CDR2 is YFSETQ. CDR3 nucleotide sequence: TGCGCCAGCAGCTTTACTAGCGGGGACACAGATACGCAGTATTTT. It yields the protein CASSFTSGDTDTQYF.

This clonotype has only one observation. The chain is built from TRBV20-1 and TRBJ2-2; no clear D gene. The CDR3 loop spans 12 amino acids. Germline values: CDR1 DFQATT, CDR2 SNEGSKA (reference sequence). V was pared by 0 bases and J by 6 bases, with 5 bases between. CDR3 in DNA: TGCAGTGCTAGAGATAGACCCGGGGAGCTGTTTTTT. Its translation: CSARDRPGELFF.

The genes are TRBV7-2 and TRBJ1-2; 8 bases are shared with TRBD1. The CDR3 is 14 residues long. Germline CDR1 reads SGHTA; CDR2 reads FQGNSA. J gave up 1 base and V 3 bases, and 1 base lay outside the gene matches. CDR3: CASSLTGVNYGYTF. The CDR3 DNA is TGTGCCAGCAGCTTGACAGGGGTTAACTATGGCTACACCTTC. Filled out from reference TRBV7-2 and TRBJ1-2, the complete variable domain reads GAGVSQSPSNKVTEKGKDVELRCDPISGHTALYWYRQSLGQGLEFLIYFQGNSAPDKSGLPSDRFSAERTGGSVSTLTIQRTQQEDSAVYLCASSLTGVNYGYTFGSGTRLTVV.

CDR3 nucleotides: TGTGCCACCAGTGACGCCTTTGGCAGGGTTGCCGGGGAGCTGTTTTTT. It yields the protein CATSDAFGRVAGELFF. The rearrangement uses TRBV24-1 and TRBJ2-2; tentatively, D is TRBD1 (5 bases). This CDR3 has 16 residues. Germline V gene data show CDR1 as KGHDR and CDR2 as SFDVKD. Trimming left V 4 bases short and J 6 bases short, with 17 bases between.

The chain employs TRBV6-5 and TRBJ1-1; no clear D. The CDR3 totals 14 residues. V was pared by 3 bases and J by 8 bases, with 16 bases between. CDR1 and CDR2 from the germline V gene are MNHEY and SVGAGI. The CDR3 loop is CASSYNGNPMEAFF. CDR3 sequence (DNA): TGTGCCAGCAGTTATAACGGGAATCCAATGGAAGCTTTCTTT.

This clonotype was picked up many times. This chain links TRBV24-1 with TRBJ1-2, with D tentatively TRBD1 (5 bases). The germline V gene has CDR1 KGHDR and CDR2 SFDVKD. The germline V and J ends were trimmed by 4 bases and 4 bases, with 12 bases remaining between them. The CDR3 runs to 14 residues. CDR3: CATSDPGTGYGYTF. In DNA, the CDR3 is TGTGCCACCAGTGACCCCGGGACCGGCTATGGCTACACCTTC.

This chain links TRBV19 with TRBJ2-7, with D possibly called TRBD1 or TRBD2 (5 bases each). The ends were cut back, 9 bases at V and 0 bases at J, with 18 bases in the middle. This CDR3 region has 15 residues. Germline V gene data show CDR1 as LNHDA and CDR2 as SQIVND (reference sequence). The CDR3 region is CASSPPGTGSYEQYF. CDR3 nucleotide sequence: TGTGCCAGCTCTCCGCCCGGGACCGGCTCCTACGAGCAGTACTTC.

With respect to this clonotype: The junction and the germline gene differ at one end; a read error may be behind it. This rearrangement joins TRBV20-1 to TRBJ2-4; no clear D gene. The CDR3 totals 13 residues. CDR1 and CDR2 from the germline V gene are DFQATT and SNEGSKA (reference sequence). CDR3 sequence (DNA): TGCAGTGCTAGGCTAGGAGCCGAAAACATTCAGTACTTC. Protein sequence: CSARLGAENIQYF.

This clonotype was recorded a few times. V gene TRBV12-3 or TRBV12-4 combines with J gene TRBJ2-7; D remains ambiguous. Between the trimmed V and J ends, which lost 6 bases and 2 bases, there was a span of 17 bases. This CDR3 has 15 amino acids. In nucleotides, the CDR3 is TGTGCCAGCAGCCCTAGGGCAGCTGTCCCCTACGAGCAGTACTTC. Amino acid sequence: CASSPRAAVPYEQYF.